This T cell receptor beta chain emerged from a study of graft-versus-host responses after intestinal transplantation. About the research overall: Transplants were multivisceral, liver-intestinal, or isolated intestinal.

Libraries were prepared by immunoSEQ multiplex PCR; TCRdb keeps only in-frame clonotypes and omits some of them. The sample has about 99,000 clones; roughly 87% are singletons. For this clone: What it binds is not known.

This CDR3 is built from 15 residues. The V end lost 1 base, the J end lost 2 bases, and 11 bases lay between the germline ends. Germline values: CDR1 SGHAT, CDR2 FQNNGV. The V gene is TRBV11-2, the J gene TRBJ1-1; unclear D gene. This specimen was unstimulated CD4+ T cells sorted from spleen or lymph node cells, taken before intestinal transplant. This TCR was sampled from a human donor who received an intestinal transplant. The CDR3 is CASSLVLRENTEAFF. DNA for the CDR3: TGTGCCAGCAGCTTAGTTCTTAGGGAAAACACTGAAGCTTTCTTT.